These 16 T cell receptor beta chains were all obtained from the same sample, sequenced in a study of blood T cells in healthy people across ages. It was with a sample-barcoded 5' primer and a J-beta primer mix that a second PCR of about 6 to 12 cycles was run. A single record per CDR3 protein comes from TCRdb applying MiXCR to the 5' RACE reads. The sample includes approximately 1.5 million distinct CDR3 sequences, 40% to 45% of them seen just once. Sequences were obtained from blood. The receptors originated from a woman aged 18-29 years in good health.

This clonotype was counted a few times. The chain employs TRBV5-5 and TRBJ2-1; 7 nucleotides align to TRBD1. V lost 5 bases, J lost 6 bases, and 5 bases stayed unmatched. The CDR3 spans 13 residues. CDR1 and CDR2 (germline): SGHKS, YYEKEE (reference sequence). The chain's CDR3 is CASRGTAGNEQFF. CDR3 sequence (DNA): TGTGCCAGCAGAGGGACAGCAGGCAATGAGCAGTTCTTC.

This clonotype was detected a few times. The CDR3 loop reads CSAGTRTSGNEQYF. DNA of the CDR3: TGCAGTGCTGGGACAAGGACTAGCGGGAACGAGCAGTACTTC. The chain employs TRBV20-1 and TRBJ2-7, with TRBD2 identical over 12 bases. The CDR3 totals 14 residues. Trimming cost V 5 bases and J 5 bases; bases outside gene matches: 7. The germline V gene encodes CDR1 DFQATT and CDR2 SNEGSKA (reference sequence).

This clonotype was seen more than once but under ten times. The chain couples TRBV4-3 to TRBJ2-3; 7 nucleotides align to TRBD2. CDR3 size: 17 residues. The ends lost 0 bases at V and 1 base at J; junction bases unmatched: 7. Germline V lookup: CDR1 LGHNA, CDR2 YSLEER. CDR3 DNA sequence: TGCGCCAGCAGCCAAGAAAGGCTAAGCGGGGGCACAGATACGCAGTATTTT. It encodes CASSQERLSGGTDTQYF.

This chain joins TRBV29-1 and TRBJ1-2, with D maybe TRBD1 (5 bases). Germline V gene lookup returns CDR1 SQVTM and CDR2 ANQGSEA. Trimming shortened V by 7 bases and J by 9 bases, and 21 bases separated the two germline ends. The CDR3 has 13 residues. CDR3 coding DNA: TGCAGCGCCTGGGACCGGACCTTAGCTAGCTACACCTTC. Amino acids: CSAWDRTLASYTF.

A remark on this clonotype: A read error may explain this, as a much larger clone is one base away. The chain employs TRBV6-5 and TRBJ2-5; 8 bases are a match to TRBD2. The J call may be incorrect, as the DNA end agrees better with TRBJ2-7. The V gene's germline CDR1 is MNHEY and CDR2 SVGAGI. CDR3 size: 16 residues. The DNA of the CDR3 is TGTGCCAGCAGGCTCGGGGGGGCCCTTACCACCTACGAGCAGTACTTC. Its translation is CASRLGGALTTYEQYF.

This clonotype was seen a few times. The rearrangement uses TRBV7-2 and TRBJ2-1, with 7 bases that match TRBD2. This CDR3 is 15 amino acids long. Germline assignment: CDR1 SGHTA and CDR2 FQGNSA. Trimming removed 5 bases from V and 2 bases from J; junction bases left unmatched: 6. CDR3 protein: CASSPLGLAYNEQFF. Here the CDR3 DNA reads TGTGCCAGCAGCCCCCTCGGACTAGCCTACAATGAGCAGTTCTTC.

V gene TRBV4-1 combines with J gene TRBJ1-6; D remains unclear. The CDR3 has 17 residues. The V gene lost 1 base and the J gene lost 2 bases, with 12 bases spanning the gap. Looked up from germline, CDR1 is MGHRA and CDR2 is YSYEKL. The CDR3 loop is CASSQAKPVTYNSPLHF. CDR3 coding DNA: TGCGCCAGCAGCCAAGCAAAGCCAGTGACCTATAATTCACCCCTCCACTTT.

This chain joins TRBV12-3 or TRBV12-4 and TRBJ2-1, with D tentatively TRBD1 or TRBD2 (5 bases each). The J call may be wrong; the DNA end is better matched by TRBJ2-7. The CDR3 totals 16 residues. Written as DNA, the CDR3 is TGTGCCAGCAGGCCCGGTTGGGGGAGCTCCTACAATGAGCAGTACTTC. It translates to CASRPGWGSSYNEQYF.

The chain uses TRBV29-1 and TRBJ2-3, with D possibly TRBD2 on 6 matching bases. This CDR3 is built from 13 residues. The V gene lost 7 bases and the J gene lost 9 bases, with 20 bases spanning the gap. CDR1 is SQVTM and CDR2 is ANQGSEA in the germline V gene. CDR3 sequence reads: CSAVRMRGGTQYF. The CDR3 DNA reads TGCAGCGCCGTGCGGATGCGAGGAGGGACGCAGTATTTT.

The rearrangement joins TRBV20-1 to TRBJ2-3; a possible D gene is TRBD2 (6 bases). CDR3 length: 14 residues. The V and J ends lost 5 bases and 4 bases respectively, with 16 bases between them. The V gene's germline CDR1 is DFQATT and CDR2 SNEGSKA (reference sequence). CDR3 in DNA: TGCAGTGCTGGGAGGTGGAGCCCCGCAGATACGCAGTATTTT. Its translation is CSAGRWSPADTQYF.

The rearrangement uses TRBV11-2 and TRBJ1-6, with a possible D match to TRBD1 (6 bases). V lost 3 bases, J lost 6 bases, and 24 bases lay in between. Germline values: CDR1 SGHAT, CDR2 FQNNGV. CDR3 length equals 19 residues. The chain's CDR3 is CASSFYGSAGAHLNSPLHF. DNA for the CDR3: TGTGCCAGCAGCTTTTACGGAAGCGCAGGGGCTCATCTTAATTCACCCCTCCACTTT. The full variable domain, rest sourced from reference TRBV11-2 and TRBJ1-6, is EAGVAQSPRYKIIEKRQSVAFWCNPISGHATLYWYQQILGQGPKLLIQFQNNGVVDDSQLPKDRFSAERLKGVDSTLKIQPAKLEDSAVYLCASSFYGSAGAHLNSPLHFGNGTRLTVT.

This clonotype was recorded many times. The chain couples TRBV29-1 to TRBJ2-5, with D hard to call. This CDR3 has 13 residues. The V gene's germline CDR1 is SQVTM and CDR2 ANQGSEA. V lost 5 bases to trimming and J lost 0 bases, with 10 bases between them. The CDR3 DNA reads TGCAGCGTTTATTTTTCGTACCAAGAGACCCAGTACTTC. Residues: CSVYFSYQETQYF.

The V and J genes are TRBV28 and TRBJ2-3; no clear D gene. Germline V gives CDR1 MDHEN, CDR2 SYDVKM. V was trimmed by 6 bases and J by 2 bases, leaving 12 bases between them. CDR3 length equals 14 residues. Written as DNA, the CDR3 is TGTGCCAGCAGCGCCCTGGGTCACACAGATACGCAGTATTTT. It encodes CASSALGHTDTQYF. The variable domain in full, with the rest retrieved from reference TRBV28 and TRBJ2-3, is DVKVTQSSRYLVKRTGEKVFLECVQDMDHENMFWYRQDPGLGLRLIYFSYDVKMKEKGDIPEGYSVSREKKERFSLILESASTNQTSMYLCASSALGHTDTQYFGPGTRLTVL.

The V gene is TRBV15, the J gene TRBJ1-2, with D unresolved. V lost 1 base, J lost 4 bases, and 13 bases lay in between. The CDR3 totals 15 residues. CDR1 and CDR2 (germline): LNHNV, YYDKDF (reference sequence). CDR3 protein: CATSRARTWAYGYTF. In nucleotides, the CDR3 is TGTGCCACCAGCAGAGCAAGGACGTGGGCCTATGGCTACACCTTC.

This clonotype showed up just a few times. V gene TRBV20-1 combines with J gene TRBJ2-1, with 11 bases fitting TRBD2. The tail of the sequence fits TRBJ2-7 better, so the J call may be wrong. CDR3 size: 15 residues. CDR1 is DFQATT, CDR2 SNEGSKA, per germline (reference sequence). The CDR3 reads CSAREGLAAYNEQYF. The CDR3 nucleotides read TGCAGTGCTCGCGAGGGACTAGCGGCCTACAATGAGCAGTACTTC.

The chain uses TRBV20-1 and TRBJ2-2; 7 bases match TRBD2. The CDR3 extends over 16 amino acids. V lost 0 bases and J lost 1; bases outside the gene matches: 5. Germline CDR1 is DFQATT and CDR2 is SNEGSKA (reference sequence). CDR3 DNA: TGCAGTGCTAGAGATTGGCGGGGGAAGAACACCGGGGAGCTGTTTTTT. It specifies CSARDWRGKNTGELFF.